This is a list of T cell receptor beta chains from one sample in a study of response to subunit inactivated influenza vaccine. Using its own MiXCR run on the RT-PCR reads, TCRdb lists one record per CDR3 protein. The repertoire holds roughly 700,000 distinct CDR3 sequences, with roughly 13% as singletons. The material was PBMCs from blood, obtained around 15 days before vaccination. The receptors were gathered from a man in his fifties or sixties who received an inactivated influenza vaccine. The CDR3 runs from the conserved cysteine through the conserved F or W. A D gene is named only where the DNA matches it firmly. Rows give clone size only sometimes, using once, few, many, or a class for an expanded clone.

>.|TRBJ2-3|TRBV20-1|.
TGCAGTGCAGAGACCCATGATACGCAGTATTTT
CSAETHDTQYF
>TRBD2|TRBJ2-2|TRBV6-2/TRBV6-3|.
TGTGCCAGCAGTTACGGGGAGGGCCCCGGGGAGCTGTTTTTT
CASSYGEGPGELFF
>.|TRBJ2-7|TRBV6-2/TRBV6-3|many
TGTGCCAGCAGTTACACCCCTGGACAGCTCCCCATCAGCGAGCAGTACTTC
CASSYTPGQLPISEQYF
>.|TRBJ2-7|TRBV12-3/TRBV12-4|.
TGTGCCAGCAGTTTAAGGGAACAGGTTACCTACGAGCAGTACTTC
CASSLREQVTYEQYF
>.|TRBJ2-7|TRBV6-5|few
TGTGCCAGCAGTTCTCCCCAGGGACTTTCCTACGAGCAGTACTTC
CASSSPQGLSYEQYF
>.|TRBJ2-1|TRBV28|.
TGTGCCAGCAGTCCACTCCGGGGCCCAAGCTACAATGAGCAGTTCTTC
CASSPLRGPSYNEQFF
>.|TRBJ2-4|TRBV11-2|few
TGTGCCAGCAGCTTATTATCGGATAGGGACATTCAGTACTTC
CASSLLSDRDIQYF
>TRBD1|TRBJ1-2|TRBV5-1|.
TGCGCCAGCAGCTTGGCGACAGGGGGCAACTATGGCTACACCTTC
CASSLATGGNYGYTF
>TRBD2|TRBJ2-1|TRBV6-2/TRBV6-3|.
TGTGCCAGCAGACCAGCCCGACTAGCGGGGGTGGATGAGCAGTTCTTC
CASRPARLAGVDEQFF
>.|TRBJ1-1|TRBV28|.
TGTGCCAGCAGTTTAGGCCCCGGGAGAGTGTGGGACACTGAAGCTTTCTTT
CASSLGPGRVWDTEAFF